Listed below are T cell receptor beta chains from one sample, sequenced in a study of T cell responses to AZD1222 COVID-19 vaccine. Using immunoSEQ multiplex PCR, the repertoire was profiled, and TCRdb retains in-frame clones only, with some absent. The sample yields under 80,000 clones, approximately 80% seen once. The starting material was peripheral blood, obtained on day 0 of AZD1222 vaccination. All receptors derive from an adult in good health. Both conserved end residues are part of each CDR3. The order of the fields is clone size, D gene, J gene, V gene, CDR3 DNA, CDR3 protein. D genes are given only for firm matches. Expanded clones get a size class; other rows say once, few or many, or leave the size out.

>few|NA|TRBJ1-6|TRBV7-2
TGTGCCAGCAGCTTAGAGCAGGGTGGAAATTCACCCCTCCACTTT
CASSLEQGGNSPLHF
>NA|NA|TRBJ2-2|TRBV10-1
TGCGCCAGCAGCACAGGTTTGAGGACCGGGGAGCTGTTTTTT
CASSTGLRTGELFF
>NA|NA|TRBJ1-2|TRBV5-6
TGTGCCAGCAGCGCGGGGGCCCTAGGCTACACCTTC
CASSAGALGYTF
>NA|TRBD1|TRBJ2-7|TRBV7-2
TGTGCCAGCAGCAAAACCGGGACAGGGCTCTACGAGCAGTACTTC
CASSKTGTGLYEQYF
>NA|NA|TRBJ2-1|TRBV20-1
TGCAGTGCAAATAAAGTGGGTGAGCAGTTCTTC
CSANKVGEQFF
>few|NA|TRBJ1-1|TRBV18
TGTGCCAGCTCACCCCAGGGTGAGGGCACTGAAGCTTTCTTT
CASSPQGEGTEAFF
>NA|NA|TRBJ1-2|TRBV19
TGTGCCAGTAGTCTCCACTATGGCTACACCTTC
CASSLHYGYTF
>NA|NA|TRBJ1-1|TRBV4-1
TGCGCCAGCAGCCAAGATGAGGGAGTGGGTACTGAAGCTTTCTTT
CASSQDEGVGTEAFF
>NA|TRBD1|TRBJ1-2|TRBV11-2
TGTGCCAGCAGGCCATTTAACAGGGGTTTCTATGGCTACACCTTC
CASRPFNRGFYGYTF
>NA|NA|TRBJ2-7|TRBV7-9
TGTGCCAGCAACCCCCCGGGGGTAATGGGCGAGCAGTACTTC
CASNPPGVMGEQYF
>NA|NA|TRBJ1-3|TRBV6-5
TGTGCCAGCACCAGAGGGGCTTCTGGAAACACCATATATTTT
CASTRGASGNTIYF
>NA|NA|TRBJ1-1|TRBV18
TGTGCCAGCTCACCACTGGATATCACTGAAGCTTTCTTT
CASSPLDITEAFF
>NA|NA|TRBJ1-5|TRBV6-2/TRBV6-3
TGTGCCAGCAGCAGTCTTAGCAATCAGCCCCAGCATTTT
CASSSLSNQPQHF
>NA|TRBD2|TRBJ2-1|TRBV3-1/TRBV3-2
TGTGCCAGCAGCCACCGGGGGGGCAAGTCCTACAATGAGCAGTTCTTC
CASSHRGGKSYNEQFF
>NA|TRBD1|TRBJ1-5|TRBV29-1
TGCAGCGTTGGTGGGACAGACAAGAATCAGCCCCAGCATTTT
CSVGGTDKNQPQHF
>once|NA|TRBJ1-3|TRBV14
TGTGCCAGCAGCCCCCGAGTGGCTGGAAACACCATATATTTT
CASSPRVAGNTIYF
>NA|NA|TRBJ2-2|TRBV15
TGTGCCACCAGGCAACTAGAGAGCTTCGGGGAGCTGTTTTTT
CATRQLESFGELFF
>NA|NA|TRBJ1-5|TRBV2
TGTGCCAGCGTTGGGGAGGGTCAGCCCCAGCATTTT
CASVGEGQPQHF
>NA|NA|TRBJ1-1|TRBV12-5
TGTGCTAGTGGTCCGGAGGGAGAAGCTTTCTTT
CASGPEGEAFF
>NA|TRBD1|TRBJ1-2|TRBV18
TGTGCCAGCTCACCTGGACAGGGGACGAGCTATGGCTACACCTTC
CASSPGQGTSYGYTF
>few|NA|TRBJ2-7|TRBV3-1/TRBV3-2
TGTGCCAGCATCACTTGTCCGCCTATACAGGATAGCTCCTACGAGCAGTACTTC
CASITCPPIQDSSYEQYF
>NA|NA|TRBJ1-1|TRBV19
TGTGCCAGTAGTATACGGACCCTGAACACTGAAGCTTTCTTT
CASSIRTLNTEAFF
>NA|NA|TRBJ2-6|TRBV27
TGTGCCAGCAGGCCAGCGTGGAGCTCTGGGGCCAACGTCCTGACTTTC
CASRPAWSSGANVLTF
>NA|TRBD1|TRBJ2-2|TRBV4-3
TGCGCCAGCAGCTTCCGGACAGGGAACACCGGGGAGCTGTTTTTT
CASSFRTGNTGELFF
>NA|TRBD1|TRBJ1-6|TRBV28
TGTGCCAGCAGTCCGCAGGGGGACTATTCCCCGTCACCCCTCCACTTT
CASSPQGDYSPSPLHF
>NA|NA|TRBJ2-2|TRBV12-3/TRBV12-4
TGTGCCTCAAGGTGGGGGCCCACCGGGGAGCTGTTTTTT
CASRWGPTGELFF
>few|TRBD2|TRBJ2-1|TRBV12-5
TGTGCTAGTGGTTCTAGCGGCCCCTACAATGAGCAGTTCTTC
CASGSSGPYNEQFF
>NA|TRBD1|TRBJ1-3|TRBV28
TGTGCCAGCAGACTGGACAGGGTGGGAAACACCATATATTTT
CASRLDRVGNTIYF
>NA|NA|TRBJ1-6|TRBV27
TGTGCCAGCAGTTTATCGGTTACAGTCGTTAATTCACCCCTCCACTTT
CASSLSVTVVNSPLHF
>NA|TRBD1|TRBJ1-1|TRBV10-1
TGCGCCAGCTCGGACAGGGGGAACACTGAAGCTTTCTTT
CASSDRGNTEAFF
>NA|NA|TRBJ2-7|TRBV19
TGTGCCAGTAGTACCAAGACAGCCTACGAGCAGTACTTC
CASSTKTAYEQYF
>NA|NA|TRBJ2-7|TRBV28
TGTGCCAGCAGTCCCAGCGGCAGCCCGACGGCCTACGAGCAGTACTTC
CASSPSGSPTAYEQYF
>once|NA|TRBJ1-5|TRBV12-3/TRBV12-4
TGTGCCAGCAGTTTTGGAGCAAATCAGCCCCAGCATTTT
CASSFGANQPQHF
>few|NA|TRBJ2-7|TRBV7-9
TGTGCCAGCAGCTTAGGCGAACCCTACTACGAGCAGTACTTC
CASSLGEPYYEQYF
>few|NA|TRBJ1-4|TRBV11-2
TGTGCCAGCAAGACAGACACCGCAACTAATGAAAAACTGTTTTTT
CASKTDTATNEKLFF
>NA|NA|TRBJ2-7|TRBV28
TGTGCCAGCAGGGGGCAGGGCCACGAGCAGTACTTC
CASRGQGHEQYF